The 24 T cell receptor beta chains presented below share a single source sample, sequenced in a study of CD8 T cells in ankylosing spondylitis. Overall study findings and caveats: Among TCR beta sequences, a motif of eight highly homologous variants appeared characteristic of ankylosing spondylitis blood.

MiXCR was run by TCRdb on the 5' RACE reads, yielding one entry per CDR3 protein. The repertoire holds a few hundred thousand distinct CDR3 sequences, 7% to 9% seen once, with just over 14% in the top ten. These receptors lack a known antigen. The sample consisted of blood, either unsorted or a sorted T cell fraction (not recorded which). The receptors derive from a male donor with ankylosing spondylitis.

This chain connects TRBV7-2 to TRBJ2-1; D gene ambiguous. The germline V gene encodes CDR1 SGHTA and CDR2 FQGNSA. V was trimmed by 4 bases and J by 4 bases, leaving 14 bases between them. The CDR3 length is 15 residues. CDR3 coding DNA: TGTGCCAGCAGCTCCGACCCTGCCGGTTACAATGAGCAGTTCTTC. Translation gives CASSSDPAGYNEQFF.

The chain carries TRBV5-1 and TRBJ2-2; unclear D gene. In germline, CDR1 is SGHRS, CDR2 YFSETQ. Deletions cut 1 base from V and 3 bases from J, with 4 bases between. The CDR3 is made up of 13 amino acids. CDR3 nucleotide sequence: TGCGCCAGCAGCTTGTTCGACACCGGGGAGCTGTTTTTT. Encoded protein: CASSLFDTGELFF.

This chain uses TRBV3-1 with TRBJ1-4; 7 bases agree with TRBD1. CDR1 and CDR2 (germline): LGHDT, YNNKEL (reference sequence). J gave up 3 bases and V 4 bases, and 8 bases lay outside the gene matches. The CDR3 spans 16 residues. The CDR3 protein is CASSRGQAQSNEKLFF. The CDR3 DNA is TGTGCCAGCAGCCGCGGACAGGCGCAATCTAATGAAAAACTGTTTTTT.

The chain couples TRBV20-1 to TRBJ2-7, with D possibly matching TRBD1 (5 bases). The germline V gene encodes CDR1 DFQATT and CDR2 SNEGSKA (reference sequence). Trimming took off 3 bases at V and 3 bases at J, with 15 bases between the two ends. This CDR3 contains 14 residues. The CDR3 loop is CSASWSGRFYEQYF. DNA of the CDR3: TGCAGTGCTAGTTGGTCAGGGCGATTCTACGAGCAGTACTTC.

A few counts support this clonotype. This chain connects TRBV7-9 to TRBJ2-3; 7 nucleotides agree with TRBD2. The CDR3 is 16 residues long. CDR1 SEHNR and CDR2 FQNEAQ come from the germline V gene (reference sequence). V gave up 1 base and J gave up 2 bases; unmatched junction bases: 6. The CDR3 DNA reads TGTGCCAGCAGCTTAGACCAGCGGGGTCCCACAGATACGCAGTATTTT. Protein product: CASSLDQRGPTDTQYF.

This clonotype showed up just a few times. The CDR3 loop reads CSAGVPSGGSYNEQFF. CDR3 nucleotides: TGCAGTGCTGGAGTTCCGAGCGGGGGGTCATACAATGAGCAGTTCTTC. The chain recombines TRBV20-1 with TRBJ2-1, with 9 positions matching TRBD2. Losses at the gene ends were 5 bases for V and 4 bases for J; bases not matched to a gene: 12. The CDR3 sequence is 16 residues long. CDR1 and CDR2 (germline): DFQATT, SNEGSKA (reference sequence).

This clonotype was counted at least ten times. The chain employs TRBV5-1 and TRBJ1-1; tentatively, D is TRBD1 (6 bases). Germline V CDR1 and CDR2: SGHRS, YFSETQ. The ends were cut back, 1 base at V and 2 bases at J, with 9 bases in the middle. This CDR3 region has 14 residues. The CDR3 DNA reads as TGCGCCAGCAGCTTGCCGGGGGCTAACACTGAAGCTTTCTTT. It encodes CASSLPGANTEAFF. Full variable domain (rest looked up from reference TRBV5-1 and TRBJ1-1): KAGVTQTPRYLIKTRGQQVTLSCSPISGHRSVSWYQQTPGQGLQFLFEYFSETQRNKGNFPGRFSGRQFSNSRSEMNVSTLELGDSALYLCASSLPGANTEAFFGQGTRLTVV.

Many counts were recorded for this clonotype. The rearrangement uses TRBV3-1 and TRBJ2-7, with 14 bases that match TRBD2. The V segment lost 4 bases and the J segment 5 bases; nucleotides outside the gene matches: 1. Germline assignment: CDR1 LGHDT and CDR2 YNNKEL (reference sequence). The CDR3 covers 14 residues. CDR3 residues: CASSPGLAGDEQYF. The CDR3 coding sequence is TGTGCCAGCAGCCCGGGACTAGCGGGAGACGAGCAGTACTTC.

This clonotype has more than one count but fewer than ten. This chain uses TRBV20-1 with TRBJ2-2, with TRBD1 as a possible D gene (6 bases). Germline lookup yields CDR1 DFQATT and CDR2 SNEGSKA (reference sequence). The ends were cut back, 5 bases at V and 7 bases at J, with 11 bases in the middle. This CDR3 is built from 12 residues. CDR3 DNA: TGCAGTGCTGCTGGGGGCGGCGGGGAGCTGTTTTTT. Its translation: CSAAGGGGELFF.

This clonotype was observed a few times. The CDR3 coding sequence is TGTGCCAGCAGCCCAAGTTCGGGACCCCACAATGAGCAGTTCTTC. Translated, it gives CASSPSSGPHNEQFF. The chain is built from TRBV3-1 and TRBJ2-1; D is possibly TRBD1 or TRBD2 (5 bases each). V lost 4 bases to trimming and J lost 5 bases, with 15 bases between them. The germline gives CDR1 LGHDT, CDR2 YNNKEL (reference sequence). This CDR3 region has 15 residues.

This clonotype was detected a few times. This chain links TRBV25-1 with TRBJ2-4; D remains unclear. The germline V and J ends were trimmed by 1 base and 6 bases, with 4 bases remaining between them. CDR3 length equals 12 residues. Looked up from germline, CDR1 is MGHDK and CDR2 is SYGVNS. This CDR3 is CASSESGNIQYF. The CDR3 DNA reads TGTGCCAGCAGTGAATCCGGAAACATTCAGTACTTC.

The DNA of the CDR3 is TGTGCCAGCAGTTTTACCGGGACTAGCGGGGGCGGGAACGGGGAGCTGTTTTTT. This codes for CASSFTGTSGGGNGELFF. The V and J genes are TRBV6-5 and TRBJ2-2; TRBD2 matches at 14 bases. The CDR3 is 18 amino acids. Germline V gives CDR1 MNHEY, CDR2 SVGAGI. Unmatched junction bases numbered 11, after V lost 4 bases and J lost 7 bases.

The genes are TRBV2 and TRBJ1-5; D unclear. This CDR3 region has 15 residues. Germline V lookup: CDR1 SNHLY, CDR2 FYNNEI. Trimming pared 2 bases from V and 2 bases from J, leaving 10 bases between. CDR3 sequence: CASSENSGGNQPQHF. CDR3 DNA: TGTGCCAGCAGTGAAAATAGCGGGGGCAATCAGCCCCAGCATTTT.

This clonotype was observed a few times. This chain joins TRBV18 and TRBJ1-4; tentatively, D is TRBD1 (5 bases). The CDR3 has 17 amino acids. In germline, CDR1 is KGHSH, CDR2 LQKENI. V lost 3 bases and J lost 7, with 21 bases in between. CDR3 region: CASSPSPAVSGVEKLFF. CDR3 sequence (DNA): TGTGCCAGCTCACCTTCCCCGGCGGTTTCGGGGGTTGAAAAACTGTTTTTT.

The sample holds a few counts of this clonotype. The chain couples TRBV9 to TRBJ2-7, with 10 bases fitting TRBD2. V lost 0 bases and J lost 2; bases outside the gene matches: 11. The CDR3 sequence is 18 residues long. Per the germline V gene, CDR1 is SGDLS and CDR2 is YYNGEE. CDR3 nucleotide sequence: TGTGCCAGCAGCGTAGGGGCTAGCGGGAGTAGTCTACCCTACGAGCAGTACTTC. Its translation is CASSVGASGSSLPYEQYF.

This rearrangement joins TRBV6-2 or TRBV6-3 to TRBJ2-2; the D is unclear. The germline gives CDR1 MNHEY, CDR2 SVGEGT. V shed 7 bases and J shed 1 base, with 13 bases lying between them. The length of the CDR3 is 15 residues. CDR3 amino acids: CASKLNLGNTGELFF. The CDR3 DNA reads as TGTGCCAGCAAGCTAAACTTGGGGAACACCGGGGAGCTGTTTTTT.

This clonotype was found many times. The rearrangement links TRBV29-1 to TRBJ2-7, with 9 bases matching TRBD1. Germline V lookup: CDR1 SQVTM, CDR2 ANQGSEA. CDR3 length: 13 residues. J gave up 3 bases and V 6 bases, and 6 bases lay outside the gene matches. As DNA, the CDR3 is TGCAGCGTCGAGGACAGGGGAAGCTACGAGCAGTACTTC. It translates to CSVEDRGSYEQYF.

This clonotype was observed many times. The CDR3 is CASSPPSPYEQYF. CDR3 nucleotide sequence: TGTGCCAGCTCACCACCGAGTCCCTACGAGCAGTACTTC. The J gene is TRBJ2-7, the V gene TRBV18; no reliable D call. Germline V lookup: CDR1 KGHSH, CDR2 LQKENI. The V end was cut by 0 bases, the J end by 2 bases, with 5 bases between. The CDR3 sequence is 13 residues long. The whole variable domain, remainder taken from reference TRBV18 and TRBJ2-7, is NAGVMQNPRHLVRRRGQEARLRCSPMKGHSHVYWYRQLPEEGLKFMVYLQKENIIDESGMPKERFSAEFPKEGPSILRIQQVVRGDSAAYFCASSPPSPYEQYFGPGTRLTVT.

Ten or more counts support this clonotype. The CDR3 nucleotides read TGCAGTGCTAGACCAGCCAGACAGGGGTCAACTAATGAAAAACTGTTTTTT. Its protein is CSARPARQGSTNEKLFF. This chain joins TRBV20-1 and TRBJ1-4, with 8 bases lining up with TRBD1. Trimming took 2 bases from V and 0 from J; bases not matched to a gene: 8. Germline CDR1 and CDR2: DFQATT and SNEGSKA (reference sequence). The CDR3 length is 17 residues.

This clonotype was recorded many times. The rearrangement links TRBV6-1 to TRBJ1-3, with 9 bases matching TRBD1. This CDR3 spans 16 amino acids. From germline, CDR1 is MNHNS and CDR2 SASEGT. After removal of 3 bases from V and 3 bases from J, the junction contained 6 bases not matched to a gene. The chain's CDR3 is CASSDPGTGSGNTIYF. The CDR3 coding sequence is TGTGCCAGCAGTGATCCCGGGACAGGGAGTGGAAACACCATATATTTT.

The gene calls are TRBV7-8 and TRBJ2-1; D perhaps matches TRBD2 (6 bases). Trimming removed 7 bases from V and 0 bases from J, with 13 bases in between. The germline CDR1 and CDR2 sequences are SGHVS and FQNEAQ. The CDR3 contains 15 residues. CDR3 residues: CASTRSGYSYNEQFF. The CDR3 DNA follows: TGTGCCAGCACTAGAAGCGGGTACTCCTACAATGAGCAGTTCTTC.

V gene TRBV6-1 combines with J gene TRBJ2-2; the D gene is possibly TRBD1 (5 bases). CDR3 length: 15 amino acids. The V gene lost 7 bases and the J gene lost 5 bases, with 17 bases spanning the gap. Germline values: CDR1 MNHNS, CDR2 SASEGT. CDR3 protein: CASMWTPRPTGELFF. CDR3 sequence (DNA): TGTGCCAGCATGTGGACACCAAGACCAACCGGGGAGCTGTTTTTT.

This clonotype turned up a few times. The V call is TRBV29-1, the J call TRBJ2-7, with 7 positions matching TRBD1. CDR3 size: 12 residues. The germline gives CDR1 SQVTM, CDR2 ANQGSEA. V trimming: 7 bases; J trimming: 3 bases; junction bases outside the gene matches: 6. The CDR3 nucleotides read TGCAGCGCCGGGACAGCCCTCTACGAGCAGTACTTC. Its translation: CSAGTALYEQYF.

This chain connects TRBV7-6 to TRBJ2-7, with TRBD1 as a possible D gene (6 bases). Between the trimmed V and J ends, which lost 4 bases and 3 bases, there was a span of 13 bases. In germline, CDR1 is SGHVS, CDR2 FNYEAQ. The length of the CDR3 is 14 residues. CDR3 DNA: TGTGCCAGCAGCTCGGCAGGGGCCTTCTACGAGCAGTACTTC. It translates to CASSSAGAFYEQYF.